Following are 15 T cell receptor beta chains from one sample sequenced in a study of technical replicates of blood from several donors. Sequencing used immunoSEQ multiplex PCR; TCRdb keeps in-frame clones, though not all of them. The table lists about 79,000 clones, around 94% of them singletons. Sequencing input: T cells isolated from PBMCs. The receptors derive from a human donor in good health.

V and J are TRBV7-6 and TRBJ2-3; 7 bases are shared with TRBD1. The germline V gene encodes CDR1 SGHVS and CDR2 FNYEAQ. Germline trimming cut 8 bases from V and 3 bases from J; bases unmatched to any gene: 8. The CDR3 is made up of 14 amino acids. The CDR3 sequence is CASGETGSTDTQYF. CDR3 coding DNA: TGTGCCAGCGGAGAGACAGGGTCGACAGATACGCAGTATTTT.

V and J are TRBV6-1 and TRBJ2-5; D perhaps matches TRBD2 (6 bases). CDR1 is MNHNS, CDR2 SASEGT, per germline. The V end was cut by 3 bases, the J end by 5 bases, with 16 bases between. The CDR3 is 15 amino acids. The DNA of the CDR3 is TGTGCCAGCAGTGATCTTTTCTGGGACTCGGAGACCCAGTACTTC. Amino acids: CASSDLFWDSETQYF.

This clone was detected only once. The rearrangement joins TRBV7-7 to TRBJ2-7; 7 nucleotides match TRBD2. The V gene end was trimmed by 2 bases and the J gene end by 1 base; junction bases not matched to a gene: 14. The length of the CDR3 is 18 residues. Germline CDR1 SSHAT, CDR2 FNYEAQ (reference sequence). The CDR3 region is CASSLQGHELASSYEQYF. The DNA for the CDR3 is TGTGCCAGCAGCTTACAAGGCCACGAACTAGCGAGTTCCTACGAGCAGTACTTC.

The J gene is TRBJ2-7, the V gene TRBV4-1, with D tentatively TRBD1 (6 bases). The CDR3 loop spans 16 amino acids. Trimming took 5 bases from V and 3 from J, leaving 20 bases between them. Germline CDR1 MGHRA, CDR2 YSYEKL. DNA of the CDR3: TGCGCCAGCAGCTTCCAGGGGACAAAGGGCAGCTACGAGCAGTACTTC. Protein sequence: CASSFQGTKGSYEQYF.

The chain has TRBV27 and TRBJ2-2; D unclear. The length of the CDR3 is 17 residues. The germline CDR1 and CDR2 sequences are MNHEY and SMNVEV (reference sequence). Between the trimmed V and J ends, which lost 11 bases and 3 bases, there was a span of 25 bases. The CDR3 is CASSPSLFPEDTGELFF. The CDR3 region has the DNA TGTGCCTCCAGCCCCTCGCTCTTCCCCGAGGACACCGGGGAGCTGTTTTTT.

The J gene is TRBJ1-2, the V gene TRBV6-1; TRBD1 matches 8 bases. Germline CDR1 and CDR2: MNHNS and SASEGT. This CDR3 comprises 13 residues. Trimming removed 6 bases from V and 4 bases from J; junction bases left unmatched: 4. CDR3 sequence reads: CASRAGTGYGYTF. The CDR3 bases are TGTGCCAGCAGGGCCGGGACAGGCTATGGCTACACCTTC.

The chain joins TRBV4-1 to TRBJ2-7; possibly TRBD2 for D (6 bases). Germline CDR1 MGHRA, CDR2 YSYEKL. The CDR3 runs to 15 residues. Trimming stripped 1 base from V and 4 bases from J, with 14 bases between. The CDR3 sequence is CASSQGGEVAYEQYF. CDR3 bases: TGCGCCAGCAGCCAAGGGGGGGAAGTAGCGTACGAGCAGTACTTC.

V usage is TRBV5-1 and J usage is TRBJ2-4, with 10 nucleotides matching TRBD2. The trim removed 4 bases at V and 9 bases at J, leaving 4 bases unmatched. The CDR3 is 13 amino acids. Germline V gives CDR1 SGHRS, CDR2 YFSETQ. Written as DNA, the CDR3 is TGCGCCAGCAGCCTTAGCGGGAGGAGCATTCAGTACTTC. The encoded protein is CASSLSGRSIQYF.

This clone has more than one count but fewer than ten. V usage is TRBV2 and J usage is TRBJ1-5; D gene ambiguous. CDR1 and CDR2 (germline): SNHLY, FYNNEI. V was clipped by 3 bases and J by 0 bases, with 12 bases between them. CDR3 length equals 16 residues. The CDR3 region is CASSDLAGHSNQPQHF. The CDR3 DNA is TGTGCCAGCAGTGATTTGGCAGGCCATAGCAATCAGCCCCAGCATTTT. The variable domain in full, completed from reference TRBV2 and TRBJ1-5, reads EPEVTQTPSHQVTQMGQEVILRCVPISNHLYFYWYRQILGQKVEFLVSFYNNEISEKSEIFDDQFSVERPDGSNFTLKIRSTKLEDSAMYFCASSDLAGHSNQPQHFGDGTRLSIL.

The rearrangement links TRBV30 to TRBJ1-1; no reliable D call. CDR3 size: 14 residues. Germline assignment: CDR1 GTSNPN and CDR2 SVGIG (reference sequence). V was cut by 4 bases and J by 1 base, with 13 bases left in between. For the CDR3, the DNA is TGTGCCTGGAAGCGGGTGGGGTGGAACACTGAAGCTTTCTTT. This translates into CAWKRVGWNTEAFF.

The V call is TRBV28, the J call TRBJ1-4, with TRBD1 as a possible D gene (6 bases). Germline V gives CDR1 MDHEN, CDR2 SYDVKM. CDR3 length equals 14 residues. Trimming pared 5 bases from V and 8 bases from J, leaving 15 bases between. CDR3 nucleotides: TGTGCCAGCAGTCGCGCGGACAGTGCCGAAAAACTGTTTTTT. Its translation is CASSRADSAEKLFF. The variable domain in full, with the rest retrieved from reference TRBV28 and TRBJ1-4, is DVKVTQSSRYLVKRTGEKVFLECVQDMDHENMFWYRQDPGLGLRLIYFSYDVKMKEKGDIPEGYSVSREKKERFSLILESASTNQTSMYLCASSRADSAEKLFFGSGTQLSVL.

V gene TRBV5-1 combines with J gene TRBJ2-2; D remains ambiguous. Germline loops: CDR1 SGHRS, CDR2 YFSETQ. Trimming took 6 bases from V and 6 from J, leaving 15 bases between them. The CDR3 length is 14 residues. The CDR3 region is CASTQQARSGELFF. CDR3 coding DNA: TGCGCCAGCACCCAGCAGGCCCGATCCGGGGAGCTGTTTTTT.

The chain links TRBV7-9 to TRBJ1-1; 9 bases map to TRBD1. CDR3 length: 12 amino acids. V shed 7 bases, J shed 8 bases, and the junction held 5 bases outside the gene matches. Germline assignment: CDR1 SEHNR and CDR2 FQNEAQ (reference sequence). The CDR3 spells CASNVGQGEAFF. DNA for the CDR3: TGTGCCAGCAACGTGGGACAGGGCGAAGCTTTCTTT.

This clone was seen a single time. The rearrangement links TRBV28 to TRBJ2-1, with D unclear. This CDR3 region has 11 residues. Germline assignment: CDR1 MDHEN and CDR2 SYDVKM. Between the trimmed V and J ends, which lost 5 bases and 4 bases, there was a span of 3 bases. CDR3: CASSPYNEQFF. In DNA form, the CDR3 reads TGTGCCAGCAGTCCTTACAATGAGCAGTTCTTC.

V usage is TRBV19 and J usage is TRBJ1-1, with 8 bases lining up with TRBD1. The germline CDR1 and CDR2 sequences are LNHDA and SQIVND (reference sequence). This CDR3 region has 14 residues. The V gene end was trimmed by 2 bases and the J gene end by 1 base; junction bases not matched to a gene: 0. CDR3 DNA sequence: TGTGCCAGTAGTATAACAGGGGGGAACACTGAAGCTTTCTTT. It codes for CASSITGGNTEAFF.